This T cell receptor beta chain was sequenced for a study of CD8 T cells in Susac syndrome. RNA, at about 0.45 to 1 ug, was reverse transcribed with random hexamers. MiXCR, run by TCRdb on the immunoSEQ multiplex PCR reads, gives a single entry per CDR3 protein. In the table there are tens of thousands of distinct CDR3 sequences, roughly 94% of which are singletons. The length of the CDR3 is 15 residues. After removal of 4 bases from V and 7 bases from J, the junction contained 2 bases not matched to a gene. The germline gives CDR1 LGHDT, CDR2 YNNKEL (reference sequence). This TCR was sampled from a human donor with Susac syndrome. The sequenced sample was CD8+ T cells from PBMCs. The V gene is TRBV3-1, the J gene TRBJ2-1; 15 nucleotides line up with TRBD2. CDR3 sequence: CASSLGLAGGNEQFF. The CDR3 DNA sequence: TGTGCCAGCAGCCTGGGACTAGCGGGGGGAAATGAGCAGTTCTTC.